The sequence of this TCR beta chain was determined in a study of T-cell memory formation after mild COVID-19 (dated by TCRdb to about 2021). Concerning the study at large: TCR sequence clusters from the two donors were found to be largely donor specific. Longitudinal TCRalpha and TCRbeta repertoire sequencing tracked T-cell clones expanding and contracting after mild COVID-19 in two donors. The cohort was made up of two young adult volunteers, one female and one male, who were previously healthy. Study-level results and caveats: The study included only two mild cases, and larger cohorts that include severe cases with pre-infection samples were judged to be necessary. The second-wave clones that peaked on day 37 were not confirmed to be SARS-CoV-2 specific. Contracting CD4+ clones were found mainly in CM and EM memory subsets, while CD8+ clones were enriched in EMRA. Clones contracting from day 15 to 85 had balanced CD4/CD8 phenotypes, while a second wave expanding from day 15 to 37 was biased towards CD4+. Some responding clones were detected in pre-infection memory, which suggested that pre-existing cross-reactive memory T cells had joined the SARS-CoV-2 response.

This clonotype was seen only a few times. The antigen it binds to is not known. Base qualities are not at hand, and no much larger clone is one base apart. Sequencing took place on an Illumina NovaSeq 6000. TCRalpha and TCRbeta cDNA libraries were built by 5'RACE with constant-segment primers, adding sample barcodes and unique molecular identifiers. Trizol reagent was used to extract RNA from every sample. Libraries were amplified in two PCR steps, with a second sample barcode and Illumina TruSeq adapters added in the second step. The libraries were sequenced on an Illumina NovaSeq using 2 x 150 bp paired-end reads. In the original analysis: Reads were demultiplexed and collapsed into UMI-guided consensus sequences with migec v1.2.7. Using mixcr v2.1.11, UMI consensuses were aligned to TRA and TRB V and J templates and then assembled into clonotypes. A clonotype was counted as expanded or contracted only when both edgeR and NoisET called the clonotype significant, with the noise models trained on biological replicates. For edgeR calls, a false discovery rate-adjusted p below 0.01 and a log2 fold-change threshold of 1 were applied. As an exploratory analysis of dynamics, max-normalized trajectories of the 1000 most abundant clonotypes were examined with PCA combined with hierarchical clustering. Each responding clone was given a CD4 or CD8 phenotype based on the CD4+ and CD8+ repertoires, which had been sequenced separately. Starting from the raw public reads, TCRdb applied fastp trimming at Q25, assembled clones with MiXCR and retained in-frame beta chains. Rows matching on CDR3 protein sequence are summarized as one entry with the most common DNA and genes. The V and J calls were determined by TCRdb, not by the authors. Here the sample has under 250,000 distinct CDR3 sequences; 10% to 13% occur a single time. The ten top clones hold under 3.5% of the sample.

The germline V gene gives CDR1 as SGHRS and CDR2 as YFSETQ. Relative to germline, V is 0 bases shorter and J is 4 bases shorter, with 7 bases between their ends. Spanning cysteine to phenylalanine, the CDR3 consists of 13 amino acids. Only the CDR3 portion is preserved as DNA: 39 bases, with reading frame beginning at the first base. Ficoll-Paque density gradient centrifugation was used to isolate PBMCs. The rearranged segments are TRBV5-1 and TRBJ2-5; the D gene is unclear. The sequencing input was PBMCs or a T cell subset sorted from them (not recorded which). This sequence was found in a man younger than 30 who had mild COVID-19 (a few samples of this study predate the infection). The sample titles of this study are shuffled in the database, so cell type and time point are left out; the donor was told from shared clones. The CDR3: CASSLERGETQYF. In nucleotide form, the sequence is TGCGCCAGCAGCTTGGAGCGAGGAGAGACCCAGTACTTC.